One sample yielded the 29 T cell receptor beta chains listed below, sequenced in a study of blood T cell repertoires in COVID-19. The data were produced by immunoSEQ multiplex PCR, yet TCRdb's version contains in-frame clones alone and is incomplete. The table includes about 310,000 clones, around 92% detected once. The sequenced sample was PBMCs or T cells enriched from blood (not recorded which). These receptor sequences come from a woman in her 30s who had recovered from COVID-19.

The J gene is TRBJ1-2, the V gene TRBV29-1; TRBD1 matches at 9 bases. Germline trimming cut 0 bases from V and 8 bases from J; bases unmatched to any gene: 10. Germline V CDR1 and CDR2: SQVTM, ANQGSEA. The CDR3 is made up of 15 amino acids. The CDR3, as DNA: TGCAGCGTTGAAGAGGGGGTGGGACAGGGTCTGGGCTACACCTTC. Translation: CSVEEGVGQGLGYTF.

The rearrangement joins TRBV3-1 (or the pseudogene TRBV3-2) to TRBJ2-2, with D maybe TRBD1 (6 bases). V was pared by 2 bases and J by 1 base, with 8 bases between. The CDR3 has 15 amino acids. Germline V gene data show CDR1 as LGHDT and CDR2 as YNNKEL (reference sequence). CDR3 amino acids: CASSQLQGNTGELFF. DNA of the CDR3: TGTGCCAGCAGCCAATTACAGGGGAACACCGGGGAGCTGTTTTTT.

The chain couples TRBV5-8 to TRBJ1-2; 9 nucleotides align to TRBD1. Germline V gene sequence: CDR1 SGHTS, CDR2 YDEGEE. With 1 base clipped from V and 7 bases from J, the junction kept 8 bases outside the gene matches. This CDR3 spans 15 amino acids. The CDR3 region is CASSLFGTGYRGYTF. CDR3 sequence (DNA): TGTGCCAGCAGCTTGTTCGGGACAGGGTATCGTGGCTACACCTTC.

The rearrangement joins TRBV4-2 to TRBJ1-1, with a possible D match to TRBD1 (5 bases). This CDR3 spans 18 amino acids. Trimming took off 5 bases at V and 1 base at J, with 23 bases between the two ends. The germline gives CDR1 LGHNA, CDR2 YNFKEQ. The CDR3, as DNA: TGTGCCAGCAGCTCCCTAAATGGGGGGATCCGGGGGAACACTGAAGCTTTCTTT. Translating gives CASSSLNGGIRGNTEAFF.

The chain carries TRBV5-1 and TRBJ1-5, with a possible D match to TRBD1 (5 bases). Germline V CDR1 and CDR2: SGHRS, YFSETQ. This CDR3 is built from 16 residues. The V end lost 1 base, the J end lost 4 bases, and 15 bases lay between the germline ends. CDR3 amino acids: CASSLQGLQGNQPQHF. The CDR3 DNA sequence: TGCGCCAGCAGCTTGCAGGGCCTCCAAGGTAATCAGCCCCAGCATTTT.

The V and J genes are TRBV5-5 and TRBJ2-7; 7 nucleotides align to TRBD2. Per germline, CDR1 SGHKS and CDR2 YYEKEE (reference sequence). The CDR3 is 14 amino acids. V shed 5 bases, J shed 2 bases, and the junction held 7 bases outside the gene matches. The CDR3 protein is CASSSSGTTYEQYF. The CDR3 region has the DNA TGTGCCAGCAGTTCATCCGGGACTACCTACGAGCAGTACTTC.

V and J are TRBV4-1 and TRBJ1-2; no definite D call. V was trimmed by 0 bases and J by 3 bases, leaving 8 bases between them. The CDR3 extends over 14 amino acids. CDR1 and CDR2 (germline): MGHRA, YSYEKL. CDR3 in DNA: TGCGCCAGCAGCCAAGACAGGAGGGACTATGGCTACACCTTC. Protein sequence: CASSQDRRDYGYTF.

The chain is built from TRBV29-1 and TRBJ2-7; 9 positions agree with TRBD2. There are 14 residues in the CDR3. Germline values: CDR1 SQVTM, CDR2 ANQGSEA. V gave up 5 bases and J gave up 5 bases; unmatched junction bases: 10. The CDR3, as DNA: TGCAGCGTTTCAAAAGGGACTAGCAGCAACGAGCAGTACTTC. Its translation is CSVSKGTSSNEQYF.

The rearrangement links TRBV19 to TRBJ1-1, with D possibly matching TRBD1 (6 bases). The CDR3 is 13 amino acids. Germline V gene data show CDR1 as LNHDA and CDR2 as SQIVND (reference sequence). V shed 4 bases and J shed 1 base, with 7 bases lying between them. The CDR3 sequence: CASSTQGNTEAFF. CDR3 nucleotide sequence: TGTGCCAGTAGTACACAGGGGAACACTGAAGCTTTCTTT.

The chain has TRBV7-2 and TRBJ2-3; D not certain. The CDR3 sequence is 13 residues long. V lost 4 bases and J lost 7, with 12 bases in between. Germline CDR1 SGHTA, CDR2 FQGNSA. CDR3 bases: TGTGCCAGCAGCTCCCCCTCCGGGTATACGCAGTATTTT. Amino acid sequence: CASSSPSGYTQYF. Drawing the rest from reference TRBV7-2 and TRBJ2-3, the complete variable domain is GAGVSQSPSNKVTEKGKDVELRCDPISGHTALYWYRQSLGQGLEFLIYFQGNSAPDKSGLPSDRFSAERTGGSVSTLTIQRTQQEDSAVYLCASSSPSGYTQYFGPGTRLTVL.

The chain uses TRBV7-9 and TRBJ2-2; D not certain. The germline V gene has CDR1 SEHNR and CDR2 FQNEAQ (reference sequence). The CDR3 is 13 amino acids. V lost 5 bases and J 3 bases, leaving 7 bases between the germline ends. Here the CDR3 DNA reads TGTGCCAGCAGCCAACATTACACCGGGGAGCTGTTTTTT. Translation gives CASSQHYTGELFF. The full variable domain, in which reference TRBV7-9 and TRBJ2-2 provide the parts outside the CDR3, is DTGVSQNPRHKITKRGQNVTFRCDPISEHNRLYWYRQTLGQGPEFLTYFQNEAQLEKSRLLSDRFSAERPKGSFSTLEIQRTEQGDSAMYLCASSQHYTGELFFGEGSRLTVL.

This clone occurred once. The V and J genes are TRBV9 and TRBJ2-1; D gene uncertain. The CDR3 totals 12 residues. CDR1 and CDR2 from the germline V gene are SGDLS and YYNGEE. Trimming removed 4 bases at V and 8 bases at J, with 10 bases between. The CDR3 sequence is CASSSLVDEQFF. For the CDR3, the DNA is TGTGCCAGCAGCTCCCTTGTTGATGAGCAGTTCTTC. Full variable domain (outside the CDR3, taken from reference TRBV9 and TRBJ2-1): DSGVTQTPKHLITATGQRVTLRCSPRSGDLSVYWYQQSLDQGLQFLIQYYNGEERAKGNILERFSAQQFPDLHSELNLSSLELGDSALYFCASSSLVDEQFFGPGTRLTVL.

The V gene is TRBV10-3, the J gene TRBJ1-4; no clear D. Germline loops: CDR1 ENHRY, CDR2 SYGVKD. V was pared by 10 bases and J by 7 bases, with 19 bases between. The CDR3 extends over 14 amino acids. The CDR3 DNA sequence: TGTGCCACCAAAAACGGATTGGAGGGTGAAAAACTGTTTTTT. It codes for CATKNGLEGEKLFF.

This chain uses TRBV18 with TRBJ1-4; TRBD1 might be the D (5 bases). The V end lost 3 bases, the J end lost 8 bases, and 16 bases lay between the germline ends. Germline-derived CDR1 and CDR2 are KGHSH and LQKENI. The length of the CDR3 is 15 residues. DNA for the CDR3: TGTGCCAGCTCACCCGGACATCTCTCATACGAAAAACTGTTTTTT. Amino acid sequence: CASSPGHLSYEKLFF.

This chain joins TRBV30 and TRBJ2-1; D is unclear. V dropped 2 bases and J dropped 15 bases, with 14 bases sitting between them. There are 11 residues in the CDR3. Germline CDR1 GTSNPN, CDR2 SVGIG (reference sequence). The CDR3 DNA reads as TGTGCCTGGAGTTTTGTCGGTAATTTGTTCTTC. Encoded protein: CAWSFVGNLFF.

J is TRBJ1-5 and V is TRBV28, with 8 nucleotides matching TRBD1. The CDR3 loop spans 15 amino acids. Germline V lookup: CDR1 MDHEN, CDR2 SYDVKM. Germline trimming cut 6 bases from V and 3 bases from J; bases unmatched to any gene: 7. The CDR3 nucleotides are TGTGCCAGCAGCTCGACAGGGGCTTTCAATCAGCCCCAGCATTTT. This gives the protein CASSSTGAFNQPQHF.

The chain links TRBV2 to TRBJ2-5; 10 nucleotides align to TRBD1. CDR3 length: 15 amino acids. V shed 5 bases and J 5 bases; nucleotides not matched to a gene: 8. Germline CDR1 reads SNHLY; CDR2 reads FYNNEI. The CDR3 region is CASSRQGARGETQYF. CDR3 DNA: TGTGCCAGCAGTAGACAGGGGGCTCGAGGGGAGACCCAGTACTTC. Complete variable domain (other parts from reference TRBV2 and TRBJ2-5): EPEVTQTPSHQVTQMGQEVILRCVPISNHLYFYWYRQILGQKVEFLVSFYNNEISEKSEIFDDQFSVERPDGSNFTLKIRSTKLEDSAMYFCASSRQGARGETQYFGPGTRLLVL.

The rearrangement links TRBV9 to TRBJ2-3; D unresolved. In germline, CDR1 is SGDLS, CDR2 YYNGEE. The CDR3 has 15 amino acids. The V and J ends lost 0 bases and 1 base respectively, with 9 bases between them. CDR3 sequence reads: CASSVGLKGTDTQYF. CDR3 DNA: TGTGCCAGCAGCGTAGGGCTTAAAGGCACAGATACGCAGTATTTT. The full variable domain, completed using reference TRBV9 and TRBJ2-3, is DSGVTQTPKHLITATGQRVTLRCSPRSGDLSVYWYQQSLDQGLQFLIQYYNGEERAKGNILERFSAQQFPDLHSELNLSSLELGDSALYFCASSVGLKGTDTQYFGPGTRLTVL.

The CDR3 is CATSKTISYEQYF. The CDR3 nucleotides read TGTGCCACCAGCAAGACTATTAGCTACGAGCAGTACTTC. V usage is TRBV15 and J usage is TRBJ2-7; possibly TRBD2 for D (5 bases). The CDR3 is 13 residues long. V dropped 4 bases and J dropped 3 bases, with 10 bases sitting between them. CDR1 and CDR2 (germline): LNHNV, YYDKDF (reference sequence).

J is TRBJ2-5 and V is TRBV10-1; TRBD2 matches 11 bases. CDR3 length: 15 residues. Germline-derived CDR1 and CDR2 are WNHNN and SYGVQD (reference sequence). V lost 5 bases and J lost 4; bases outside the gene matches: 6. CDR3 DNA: TGCGCCAGCAGTTCGGTAGCGGGAGGGACAGAGACCCAGTACTTC. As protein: CASSSVAGGTETQYF.

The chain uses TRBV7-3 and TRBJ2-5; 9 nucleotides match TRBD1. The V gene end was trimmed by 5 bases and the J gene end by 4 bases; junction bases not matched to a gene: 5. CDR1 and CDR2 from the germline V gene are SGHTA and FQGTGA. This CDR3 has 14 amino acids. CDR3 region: CASSPRQGGETQYF. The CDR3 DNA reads TGTGCCAGCAGCCCGCGACAGGGGGGAGAGACCCAGTACTTC.

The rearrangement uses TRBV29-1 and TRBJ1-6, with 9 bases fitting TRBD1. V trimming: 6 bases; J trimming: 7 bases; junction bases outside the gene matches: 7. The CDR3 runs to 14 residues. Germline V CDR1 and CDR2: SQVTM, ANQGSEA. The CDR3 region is CSVKVTGGNSPLHF. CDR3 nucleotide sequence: TGCAGCGTAAAAGTGACAGGGGGGAATTCACCCCTCCACTTT.

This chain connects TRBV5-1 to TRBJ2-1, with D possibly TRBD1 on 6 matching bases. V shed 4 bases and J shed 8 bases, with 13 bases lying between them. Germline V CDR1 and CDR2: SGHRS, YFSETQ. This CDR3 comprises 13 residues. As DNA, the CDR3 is TGCGCCAGCAGCCGAGGGGGTAGGGATGAGCAGTTCTTC. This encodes CASSRGGRDEQFF.

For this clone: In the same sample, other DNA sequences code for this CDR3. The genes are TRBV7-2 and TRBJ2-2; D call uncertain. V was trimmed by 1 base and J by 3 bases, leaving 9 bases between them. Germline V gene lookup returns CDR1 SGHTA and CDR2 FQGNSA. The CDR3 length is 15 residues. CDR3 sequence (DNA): TGTGCCAGCAGCTTAGTGGGCACTTACACCGGGGAGCTGTTTTTT. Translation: CASSLVGTYTGELFF.

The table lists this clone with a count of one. CDR3 bases: TGTGCCAGTAGTATAAGACCGGGACAGATAGGGACCGGGGAGCTGTTTTTT. Its translation: CASSIRPGQIGTGELFF. The chain links TRBV19 to TRBJ2-2; 7 bases are a match to TRBD1. V dropped 2 bases and J dropped 5; count of bases not matched to a gene: 11. The CDR3 consists of 17 residues. Germline V CDR1 and CDR2: LNHDA, SQIVND (reference sequence).

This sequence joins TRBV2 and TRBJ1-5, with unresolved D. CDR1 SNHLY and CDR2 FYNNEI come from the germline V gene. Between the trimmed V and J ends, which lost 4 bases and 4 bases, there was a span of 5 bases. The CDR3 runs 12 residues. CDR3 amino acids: CASSGGNQPQHF. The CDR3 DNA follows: TGTGCCAGCAGTGGCGGAAATCAGCCCCAGCATTTT.

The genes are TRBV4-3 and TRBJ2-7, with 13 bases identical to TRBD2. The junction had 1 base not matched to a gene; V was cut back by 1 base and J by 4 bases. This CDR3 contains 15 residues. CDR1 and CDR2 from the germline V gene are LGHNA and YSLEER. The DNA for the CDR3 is TGCGCCAGCAGCCAAGCGACTAGCGGGAGGTACGAGCAGTACTTC. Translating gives CASSQATSGRYEQYF.

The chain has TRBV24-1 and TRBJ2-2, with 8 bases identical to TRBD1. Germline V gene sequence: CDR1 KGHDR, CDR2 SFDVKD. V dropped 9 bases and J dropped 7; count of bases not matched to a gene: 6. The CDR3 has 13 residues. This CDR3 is CATRTGSNGELFF. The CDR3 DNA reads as TGTGCCACCCGGACAGGGTCTAACGGGGAGCTGTTTTTT.

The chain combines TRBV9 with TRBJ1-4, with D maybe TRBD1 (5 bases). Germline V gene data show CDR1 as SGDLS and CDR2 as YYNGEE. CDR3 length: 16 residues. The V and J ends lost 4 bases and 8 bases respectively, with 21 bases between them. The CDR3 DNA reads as TGTGCCAGCAGCATAGGACCTTCCGGCTGGGGCGAAAAACTGTTTTTT. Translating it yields CASSIGPSGWGEKLFF. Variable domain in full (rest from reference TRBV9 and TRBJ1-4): DSGVTQTPKHLITATGQRVTLRCSPRSGDLSVYWYQQSLDQGLQFLIQYYNGEERAKGNILERFSAQQFPDLHSELNLSSLELGDSALYFCASSIGPSGWGEKLFFGSGTQLSVL.